This T cell receptor (beta chain) was captured by sequencing in a study of blood T cell repertoires in COVID-19. Study details: COVID-19 samples collected from the United States, Italy and Spain covered acute and convalescent phases. From T cells, B-cell-depleted T cells, or PBMCs came the material, which was cDNA or gDNA.

Germline assignment: CDR1 MDHEN and CDR2 SYDVKM. The length of the CDR3 is 14 residues. Trimming at V came to 4 bases and at J to 4 bases, leaving 3 bases not matched to a gene. Per the authors' pipeline: Estimates of nucleated cell counts were drawn from the amplification of reference gene primers. Assay used: immunoSEQ multiplex PCR; TCRdb lists only in-frame clones, some missing. For V, J and clone size, that table is used; D and trimming come from the DNA. The sample has about 210,000 clones; around 83% are singletons. Only a few counts were recorded for this clone. This rearrangement joins TRBV28 to TRBJ1-5; 8 bases match TRBD1. Sequences were obtained from peripheral blood. The clonotype was recovered from a woman in her fifties or sixties with acute or convalescent COVID-19. In DNA, the CDR3 is TGTGCCAGCAGTTCAACAGGGGGGAATCAGCCCCAGCATTTT. Amino acid sequence: CASSSTGGNQPQHF.